Listed here are 30 T cell receptor beta chains from one sample, sequenced in a study of cytotoxic CD8 clonotypes in ibrutinib-treated CLL. Sequenced by immunoSEQ multiplex PCR; TCRdb stores in-frame clones only, minus some. The sample yields around 97,000 clones, around four fifths seen once. This specimen was PBMCs, taken after 12 months of ibrutinib treatment. The receptors come from a human donor with chronic lymphocytic leukemia.

This clone was counted only a few times. The rearrangement joins TRBV5-1 to TRBJ2-1; the D gene is possibly TRBD2 (6 bases). This CDR3 has 15 residues. The germline gives CDR1 SGHRS, CDR2 YFSETQ. With 0 bases removed from V and 6 bases from J, the gap between germline ends came to 13 bases. The CDR3 spells CASSLAGGGVNEQFF. In DNA form, the CDR3 reads TGCGCCAGCAGCTTGGCCGGAGGAGGGGTCAATGAGCAGTTCTTC.

This clone is a singleton in its sample. The chain joins TRBV18 to TRBJ2-5; D is possibly TRBD1 or TRBD2 (5 bases each). The ends were cut back, 0 bases at V and 9 bases at J, with 14 bases in the middle. The CDR3 spans 14 residues. The germline CDR1 and CDR2 sequences are KGHSH and LQKENI. This chain's CDR3 is CASSPPYGDVAQYF. CDR3 DNA: TGTGCCAGCTCACCACCGTACGGGGACGTGGCCCAGTACTTC.

CDR3 DNA: TGTGCCAGCAGCTTGGTAAAGCCCACTGAAGCTTTCTTT. The encoded protein is CASSLVKPTEAFF. This sequence joins TRBV7-9 and TRBJ1-1; D gene uncertain. CDR3 length equals 13 residues. Trimming cost V 3 bases and J 4 bases, with 9 bases left between them. Germline-derived CDR1 and CDR2 are SEHNR and FQNEAQ (reference sequence).

The CDR3 nucleotides are TGTGCCAGCAGTGAAGGGGTGGGCAATCAGCCCCAGCATTTT. Amino acid sequence: CASSEGVGNQPQHF. The gene calls are TRBV6-5 and TRBJ1-5; D possibly corresponds to TRBD1 (5 bases). The CDR3 length is 14 residues. CDR1 is MNHEY and CDR2 is SVGAGI in the germline V gene. Trimming took 5 bases from V and 2 from J, leaving 10 bases between them.

The chain combines TRBV25-1 with TRBJ2-1; 7 bases are shared with TRBD2. Germline V lookup: CDR1 MGHDK, CDR2 SYGVNS. CDR3 length: 14 residues. V gave up 5 bases and J gave up 5 bases; unmatched junction bases: 6. DNA for the CDR3: TGTGCCAGCAGTAAAGCAGCGGGGAACAATGAGCAGTTCTTC. It is translated as CASSKAAGNNEQFF.

This clone was seen only a few times. Being one base from a much bigger clone, this may be a read error. Other DNA variants within this sample encode the same CDR3. The chain carries TRBV6-5 and TRBJ2-7, with unresolved D. Trimming took 2 bases from V and 2 from J, leaving 4 bases between them. CDR3 length: 12 amino acids. Germline values: CDR1 MNHEY, CDR2 SVGAGI. The CDR3 protein is CASSYGTYEQYF. Written as DNA, the CDR3 is TGTGCCAGCAGTTACGGCACCTACGAGCAGTACTTC.

This sequence joins TRBV7-3 and TRBJ1-1; no definite D call. Trimming pared 2 bases from V and 3 bases from J, leaving 13 bases between. The CDR3 extends over 15 amino acids. CDR1 and CDR2 from the germline V gene are SGHTA and FQGTGA. CDR3 loop: CASSLGVGGDTEAFF. CDR3 in DNA: TGTGCCAGCAGCTTAGGTGTAGGTGGGGACACTGAAGCTTTCTTT.

This clone appeared once. V is TRBV29-1 and J is TRBJ2-7; D might be TRBD1 (6 bases). CDR3 length: 15 residues. Germline CDR1 reads SQVTM; CDR2 reads ANQGSEA. The V gene lost 0 bases and the J gene lost 3 bases, with 15 bases spanning the gap. CDR3 region: CSVEETGFSNYEQYF. In DNA form, the CDR3 reads TGCAGCGTTGAAGAAACAGGGTTTAGCAACTACGAGCAGTACTTC.

The V call is TRBV2, the J call TRBJ2-3; D is undetermined. With 3 bases removed from V and 2 bases from J, the gap between germline ends came to 12 bases. Germline V gene data show CDR1 as SNHLY and CDR2 as FYNNEI. The CDR3 is 15 amino acids. The CDR3 region is CASSDGRTSTDTQYF. In nucleotides, the CDR3 is TGTGCCAGCAGTGACGGACGCACTTCCACAGATACGCAGTATTTT.

The J gene is TRBJ1-6, the V gene TRBV7-2; TRBD1 agrees at 8 bases. In germline, CDR1 is SGHTA, CDR2 FQGNSA. Trimming took 5 bases from V and 0 from J; bases not matched to a gene: 6. There are 17 residues in the CDR3. The CDR3 reads CASSPGDRSSYNSPLHF. CDR3 DNA: TGTGCCAGCAGCCCGGGGGACAGGAGCTCCTATAATTCACCCCTCCACTTT.

The chain joins TRBV28 to TRBJ2-7; a possible D gene is TRBD2 (5 bases). The CDR3 is 13 residues long. V lost 7 bases, J lost 2 bases, and 12 bases lay in between. The V gene's germline CDR1 is MDHEN and CDR2 SYDVKM. As DNA, the CDR3 is TGTGCCAGCATGTCCGGGGTTACCTACGAGCAGTACTTC. Translation: CASMSGVTYEQYF.

Only one count was recorded for this clone. The chain joins TRBV7-3 to TRBJ2-2; 9 positions agree with TRBD1. Trimming cost V 2 bases and J 3 bases; bases outside gene matches: 1. The CDR3 runs 15 residues. Germline CDR1 is SGHTA and CDR2 is FQGTGA. DNA of the CDR3: TGTGCCAGCAGCTTAGGGGACAGGGACACCGGGGAGCTGTTTTTT. This gives the protein CASSLGDRDTGELFF.

This chain connects TRBV7-2 to TRBJ1-1; the D gene is possibly TRBD1 (5 bases). V lost 6 bases to trimming and J lost 0 bases, with 8 bases between them. CDR1 and CDR2 (germline): SGHTA, FQGNSA. The CDR3 length is 13 residues. Written as DNA, the CDR3 is TGTGCCAGCAGGGGGGTTATGAACACTGAAGCTTTCTTT. It yields the protein CASRGVMNTEAFF.

This CDR3 is CASSLRGAAGEAFF. In nucleotides, the CDR3 is TGTGCCAGCAGCTTGCGAGGGGCCGCGGGTGAAGCTTTCTTT. The V and J genes are TRBV7-8 and TRBJ1-1; tentative D call: TRBD1 (5 bases). The V and J ends lost 3 bases and 7 bases respectively, with 15 bases between them. The CDR3 length is 14 residues. The germline gives CDR1 SGHVS, CDR2 FQNEAQ.

V is TRBV5-4 and J is TRBJ1-2; TRBD1 might be the D (5 bases). V shed 0 bases and J shed 2 bases, with 11 bases lying between them. Germline V gene lookup returns CDR1 SGHNT and CDR2 YYREEE (reference sequence). The CDR3 runs 15 residues. The CDR3 DNA reads TGTGCCAGCAGCTTGGCCCAAGCAGGGAACTATGGCTACACCTTC. It encodes CASSLAQAGNYGYTF.

The chain uses TRBV10-1 and TRBJ2-3; TRBD2 is a possible D gene (5 bases). V lost 5 bases to trimming and J lost 5 bases, with 11 bases between them. The V gene's germline CDR1 is WNHNN and CDR2 SYGVQD (reference sequence). This CDR3 has 13 residues. CDR3 nucleotides: TGCGCCAGCAGTAGGAACGGGGTAGATACGCAGTATTTT. Protein product: CASSRNGVDTQYF.

V usage is TRBV11-1 and J usage is TRBJ2-3, with a tentative D call TRBD2 (5 bases). This CDR3 has 15 residues. V gave up 1 base and J gave up 2 bases, with 10 bases separating them. From germline, CDR1 is SGHAT and CDR2 FQDESV (reference sequence). The CDR3 here is CASSLVRGATDTQYF. The CDR3 region has the DNA TGTGCCAGCAGCTTAGTCCGGGGAGCCACAGATACGCAGTATTTT.

In its sample, this clone was seen once. The J gene is TRBJ2-3, the V gene TRBV19; 10 nucleotides agree with TRBD2. Germline values: CDR1 LNHDA, CDR2 SQIVND (reference sequence). This CDR3 comprises 15 residues. The J segment lost 8 bases and the V segment lost 1 base, leaving 6 bases of the junction unmatched. CDR3 bases: TGTGCCAGTAGTATAGGACTAGCGGGCGGGAGTACGCAGTATTTT. It is translated as CASSIGLAGGSTQYF.

This chain uses TRBV7-3 with TRBJ1-1, with 8 bases identical to TRBD1. V shed 4 bases and J 4 bases; nucleotides not matched to a gene: 5. The CDR3 has 14 amino acids. CDR1 is SGHTA and CDR2 is FQGTGA in the germline V gene. CDR3 region: CASSYRGFGTEAFF. DNA for the CDR3: TGTGCCAGCAGCTACAGGGGGTTTGGCACTGAAGCTTTCTTT.

The CDR3 sequence is CASSVTGGNYEQFF. CDR3 sequence (DNA): TGTGCCAGCAGCGTAACGGGAGGGAACTATGAGCAGTTCTTC. The chain employs TRBV9 and TRBJ2-1, with TRBD2 matching over 8 bases. CDR1 and CDR2 from the germline V gene are SGDLS and YYNGEE. V lost 1 base to trimming and J lost 8 bases; unmatched junction nucleotides: 5. The CDR3 runs 14 residues.

CDR3 sequence reads: CASSLRQGFGEETQYF. CDR3 sequence (DNA): TGTGCCAGCTCACTTCGACAGGGCTTCGGCGAGGAGACCCAGTACTTC. The rearrangement joins TRBV18 to TRBJ2-5, with 7 bases that match TRBD1. The V gene's germline CDR1 is KGHSH and CDR2 LQKENI. The CDR3 loop spans 16 amino acids. With V trimmed by 4 bases and J by 5 bases, 13 bases remained unmatched.

The rearrangement links TRBV9 to TRBJ2-4; perhaps TRBD2 as D (5 bases). Germline values: CDR1 SGDLS, CDR2 YYNGEE. This CDR3 contains 15 residues. V was trimmed by 4 bases and J by 8 bases, leaving 19 bases between them. CDR3 nucleotide sequence: TGTGCCAGCAGCCATCTCCCCTCCCCCGGGGACATTCAGTACTTC. This sequence encodes CASSHLPSPGDIQYF.

This clone appeared once. V is TRBV7-9 and J is TRBJ1-2, with D possibly matching TRBD1 (6 bases). Trimming shortened V by 1 base and J by 7 bases, and 13 bases separated the two germline ends. The germline CDR1 and CDR2 sequences are SEHNR and FQNEAQ (reference sequence). CDR3 size: 14 residues. In DNA, the CDR3 is TGTGCCAGCAGCTTAGGAAGTAGGGGGTCTGGCTACACCTTC. Translation gives CASSLGSRGSGYTF.

The V gene is TRBV5-1, the J gene TRBJ2-5, with a tentative D call TRBD1 (5 bases). This CDR3 is 14 amino acids long. V was shortened by 0 bases and J by 3 bases, with 9 bases between the two germline ends. Germline CDR1 is SGHRS and CDR2 is YFSETQ. Here the CDR3 reads CASSLVAGKETQYF. DNA for the CDR3: TGCGCCAGCAGCTTGGTGGCAGGGAAAGAGACCCAGTACTTC.

The chain has TRBV30 and TRBJ1-1, with a possible D match to TRBD1 (5 bases). This CDR3 has 14 amino acids. Germline lookup yields CDR1 GTSNPN and CDR2 SVGIG (reference sequence). Trimming shortened V by 0 bases and J by 4 bases, and 12 bases separated the two germline ends. The CDR3 is CAWSVGMGGTEAFF. Here the CDR3 DNA reads TGTGCCTGGAGTGTTGGGATGGGGGGCACTGAAGCTTTCTTT.

The chain couples TRBV6-4 to TRBJ2-3, with 11 bases aligning to TRBD2. Per the germline V gene, CDR1 is MRHNA and CDR2 is SNTAGT. Trimming removed 6 bases from V and 0 bases from J; junction bases left unmatched: 2. CDR3 size: 15 residues. This CDR3 reads CASRRLAGSTDTQYF. The CDR3 region has the DNA TGTGCCAGCAGGCGACTAGCGGGGAGCACAGATACGCAGTATTTT.

V usage is TRBV7-2 and J usage is TRBJ2-1; 7 bases match TRBD2. Unmatched junction bases numbered 3, after V lost 5 bases and J lost 5 bases. The CDR3 has 13 amino acids. Germline V gene data show CDR1 as SGHTA and CDR2 as FQGNSA. The CDR3 DNA sequence: TGTGCCAGCAGCCCGACTAGCAACAATGAGCAGTTCTTC. This gives the protein CASSPTSNNEQFF.

This rearrangement joins TRBV6-6 to TRBJ2-7; 8 nucleotides agree with TRBD2. Germline V gives CDR1 MNHNY, CDR2 SVGAGI (reference sequence). The junction had 9 bases not matched to a gene; V was cut back by 5 bases and J by 6 bases. This CDR3 is built from 14 residues. This chain's CDR3 is CASSTGTSKPEQYF. CDR3 DNA: TGTGCCAGCAGTACCGGGACTAGTAAACCCGAGCAGTACTTC.

This clone has just a few counts. This chain connects TRBV4-1 to TRBJ2-7, with D maybe TRBD2 (5 bases). From germline, CDR1 is MGHRA and CDR2 YSYEKL. The CDR3 sequence is 18 residues long. V was shortened by 0 bases and J by 1 base, with 19 bases between the two germline ends. Here the CDR3 reads CASSQDLGLVGSSYEQYF. CDR3 coding DNA: TGCGCCAGCAGCCAAGATCTCGGCTTGGTAGGGAGTTCCTACGAGCAGTACTTC.

This chain connects TRBV19 to TRBJ2-7; D gene uncertain. This CDR3 comprises 11 residues. Trimming removed 4 bases from V and 4 bases from J, with 5 bases in between. The germline V gene encodes CDR1 LNHDA and CDR2 SQIVND (reference sequence). The CDR3 DNA sequence: TGTGCCAGTAGTAATCGGTACGAGCAGTACTTC. Its translation is CASSNRYEQYF.